The source of this T cell receptor beta chain is a study of metastatic and nonmetastatic thyroid tumors. Study as a whole: Where malignant and benign thyroid patients were concerned, repertoires were compared across blood and tumor or nodule tissue.

CDR1 LNHDA and CDR2 SQIVND come from the germline V gene (reference sequence). The CDR3 has 15 amino acids. V gave up 3 bases and J gave up 5 bases, with 14 bases separating them. Patients were all untreated before their thyroid surgery. This clone is deemed medium-sized. Its cognate antigen is unknown. The study's findings and limits: When malignant thyroid tumors were compared with benign nodules, TCR beta diversity was reportedly significantly higher in the malignant tumors. This held in both blood and tumor samples.

As processed by the authors: What underpinned the distant-metastasis classifier for papillary thyroid cancer was the set of CDR3 differences across clinicopathological groups. TCRdb re-clonotyped the PCR reads through MiXCR. Clone size and V and J calls follow TCRdb, not the original study. The profile shows roughly 7,000 clones, 3% to 3.5% of them singletons. The clonotype comes from a female donor with papillary thyroid cancer or a benign thyroid nodule (not recorded which). Some clones in this sample may be carry-over from other donors' samples. Sequencing was carried out using tumor tissue. The chain joins TRBV19 to TRBJ1-5; D might be TRBD1 (5 bases). The CDR3, as DNA: TGTGCCAGTAGTATCGTAGGGGTCTGGGATCAGCCCCAGCATTTT. It codes for CASSIVGVWDQPQHF.